A selection of T cell receptor beta chains follows, all from one sample in a study of tumor-infiltrating lymphocytes in primary liver carcinoma. TCRdb independently ran MiXCR on the multiplex PCR reads; one entry per CDR3 protein. The sample records tens of thousands of distinct CDR3 sequences, roughly 73% being singletons. The material sequenced was tumor-adjacent normal liver tissue. Source of these receptors: a woman under 40 with primary liver carcinoma and hepatitis B virus infection. Each CDR3 is given with its conserved first and last residue. D genes are given only for firm matches. The size entry is marked missing in some rows and otherwise reads once, few, many or a size class.

TRBJ2-2,many,TRBV25-1,TRBD2,TGTGCCAGCAGTGAATCCGGGAGGGACACCGGGGAGCTGTTTTTT,CASSESGRDTGELFF
TRBJ2-2,.,TRBV4-2,.,TGTACCAGCAGCCAGACCGGGACCATGGAACTTGGGGAGCTGCTTTTT,CTSSQTGTMELGELLF
TRBJ2-2,.,TRBV29-1,TRBD2,TGCAGTACCGGGAGGAGGGATACCAGGGAGCTGTTTTTT,CSTGRRDTRELFF
TRBJ2-7,few,TRBV7-9,TRBD2,TGTGCCAGCAGCTTCGCTGGACTAGCGACCTACGAGCAGTACTTC,CASSFAGLATYEQYF
TRBJ1-5,.,TRBV6-1,.,TGTGCCAGCAGTGAAAGGGGGGGGGCGAGTAATCAGCACCAGCATTTC,CASSERGGASNQHQHF
TRBJ2-6,.,TRBV29-1,.,.,CSVQRRPSGTFGANILAF
TRBJ1-4,.,TRBV4-1,TRBD1,TGTGCCAGCAGCAAGGATCTAGGGACAGGGAGAAAACTGTTTTTT,CASSKDLGTGRKLFF
TRBJ2-2,.,TRBV6-2/TRBV6-3,TRBD1,TGTGCCAGCAGTTACGAATTCGGGACAGGGAAGAACACTGGTGGGCTGTTTTTT,CASSYEFGTGKNTGGLFF
TRBJ2-1,.,TRBV12-3/TRBV12-4,TRBD2,TGTGCCAGCAGTTCCCTCCGGACTAGCGGGTTCGGCTCTTACAATGAGCAGTTCTTC,CASSSLRTSGFGSYNEQFF
TRBJ1-2,.,TRBV4-2,.,TGTGCCAGCAGCCAGGATCGACACGGGGCCGGCTATGACTACACCTTC,CASSQDRHGAGYDYTF
TRBJ1-1,.,TRBV5-4,.,TGTGCCAGCAGCTTGTACAAGGACACTTCAGCTTTCTTT,CASSLYKDTSAFF
TRBJ1-1,.,TRBV11-2,TRBD1,TGTGCCAGCAGCCCCGGGACAGGCTGGGACGCTGAAGGTTTCTTT,CASSPGTGWDAEGFF
TRBJ1-1,once,TRBV30,.,TGTGCCTGGAGTGAAGTGCTCACTGAAGTCTTCTTT,CAWSEVLTEVFF